The following is a T cell receptor beta chain sequence with its context. In its sample, this clone was seen once. Its target antigen remains unknown. The input lacks base qualities; no much larger clone sits a single base away. This sample was taken from a study of blood T cell repertoires in COVID-19 (dated by TCRdb to the early 2020s). At the level of the whole study: Collaborator samples came from the United States, Italy and Spain and covered acute and convalescent phases of COVID-19. Samples came from the ongoing ImmuneRACE study (first 160 participants) plus 1,254 subjects from 6 global collaborators. The repertoires were made available in a free public database intended to serve as a resource for research on the immune response to SARS-CoV-2. HLA class I and class II types, where available, came from metadata supplied by the sample provider rather than from assay-based typing. Sample metadata almost always included a de-identified subject ID, COVID-19 status, age in years and sex. The material from the prospective study consisted of cDNA or gDNA derived from T cells, B-cell-depleted T cells, or PBMCs. Deeply sampled blood TCRbeta repertoires from subjects exposed to, actively infected with, or recovered from COVID-19 were included in the dataset. Study-level results and caveats: The amount of clinical and demographic metadata varied by source and participant and was provided uncurated.

One collaborating source in Seattle enrolled patients while the patients were actively infected and followed the patients over time throughout the course of disease. Collaborating institutions collected whole blood in K2EDTA tubes following their own protocols. Collaborator samples were shipped for TCRbeta analysis as frozen whole blood, isolated PBMCs, or DNA extracted from either sample type. V is cut back by 6 bases and J by 3 bases, with 2 bases in the junction unmatched. From the cysteine up to the phenylalanine, the CDR3 has a length of 14 residues. Left in the record is the CDR3 DNA by itself, 42 bases read in frame from the first base. CDR1 is given as KGHDR and CDR2 as SFDVKD, both from the germline V gene. TCRbeta CDR3 regions were amplified from genomic DNA using the immunoSEQ Assay, a bias-controlled multiplex PCR. The authors' pipeline ran thus. The number of nucleated cells in each sample was estimated from the amplification of reference gene primers within the assay. To quantify the absolute abundance of each unique TCRbeta CDR3 rearrangement, sequence reads were collapsed and filtered. For each sample, productive Simpson clonality was calculated as the square root of Simpson's diversity index over productive rearrangements. Entries here come from immuneACCESS through TCRdb and include only in-frame sequences with V and J called. Some clones fail to appear in such tables; in the studies checked, an unresolved V gene covers under half of the shortfall, and the cause of the remainder is unknown. The V and J calls and the clone size are those of that table, but D and trimming were determined from the DNA. The sample data list around 400,000 clones, and around 87% of these were observed just once. About 9.4% of the sample lies in the top ten.

The TCR comes from a young woman with COVID-19, enrolled during active disease. The sequence links TRBV24-1 to TRBJ2-1; the central 9 bases match TRBD1. What was sequenced was peripheral blood. The CDR3 region: CATSLGQGYNEQFF. The DNA reads TGTGCCACCAGTTTGGGACAGGGCTACAATGAGCAGTTCTTC.